The 23 T cell receptor beta chains below come from one sample, sequenced in a study of CD4 and CD8 cells across lung adenocarcinoma regions (dated by TCRdb to between 2018 and 2020). The library was produced with PCR. The sequencing machine was a HiSeq X Ten. The public reads were reanalyzed by TCRdb: fastp trimming at Q25, MiXCR alignment, in-frame beta chains only. A single entry per CDR3 protein holds the most common genes and DNA from its merged rows. The sample has about 25,000 distinct CDR3 sequences on record, around 56% of them singletons. The ten largest clones capture approximately 46% of the sample. The material sequenced was CD8+ T cells from the center of a lung tumor. Sample cell subset or site, as interpreted from the label and publication: tumor center region. The source of these receptors is a male donor with lung adenocarcinoma. The CD4 and CD8 labels of this study may be unreliable.

Comment on this clonotype: At one boundary the junction diverges from the germline segment, which might be a read error. The gene calls are TRBV10-2 and TRBJ2-4; perhaps D is TRBD1 or TRBD2 (5 bases each). The CDR3 is 14 amino acids. Germline loops: CDR1 WSHSY, CDR2 SAAADI. In nucleotides, the CDR3 is TGCGCCAGCAGTGGGCCGGGACCTAAGAGTACTCAGTATTTC. Encoded protein: CASSGPGPKSTQYF.

About this clonotype itself: One junction end disagrees with the germline gene, perhaps due to a read error. The chain links TRBV10-2 to TRBJ2-4; 8 nucleotides agree with TRBD2. Germline loops: CDR1 WSHSY, CDR2 SAAADI. The CDR3 length is 15 residues. CDR3 DNA sequence: TGCGCCAGCGGTGAGCGAGCGGGAGCCAAAAACACTCAGTACTTC. Its translation: CASGERAGAKNTQYF.

Regarding this clonotype: A much larger clone lies one base from this, so it may be a read error. The chain is built from TRBV10-2 and TRBJ2-1, with a possible D match to TRBD1 (5 bases). V shed 5 bases and J shed 15 bases, with 20 bases lying between them. The V gene's germline CDR1 is WSHSY and CDR2 SAAADI. The CDR3 has 13 residues. CDR3 region: CASSTGFQETLFF. In DNA form, the CDR3 reads TGCGCCAGCAGTACAGGATTCCAAGAGACCCTGTTCTTC.

In its sample, this clonotype was seen many times. V usage is TRBV4-1 and J usage is TRBJ1-2, with no clear D. Germline V lookup: CDR1 MGHRA, CDR2 YSYEKL. This CDR3 has 17 residues. V gave up 0 bases and J gave up 0 bases, with 14 bases separating them. As DNA, the CDR3 is TGCGCCAGCAGCCAAGATAGCCGGACGGCCGCTAACTATGGCTACACCTTC. Protein product: CASSQDSRTAANYGYTF.

The chain is built from TRBV10-1 and TRBJ2-5, with 7 bases lining up with TRBD1. CDR1 WNHNN and CDR2 SYGVQD come from the germline V gene (reference sequence). V shed 3 bases and J 5 bases; nucleotides not matched to a gene: 6. The CDR3 covers 14 residues. The CDR3 sequence is CASSDRGSGETQYF. The CDR3 nucleotides read TGCGCCAGCAGTGACAGGGGGTCAGGGGAGACCCAGTACTTC.

The rearrangement links TRBV27 to TRBJ2-6; D is unclear. The V end was cut by 3 bases, the J end by 0 bases, with 18 bases between. This CDR3 is built from 19 residues. CDR1 is MNHEY and CDR2 is SMNVEV in the germline V gene (reference sequence). CDR3 bases: TGTGCCAGCAGTTTGGGATGGATGGTTCCGACCTCTGGGGCCAACGTCCTGACTTTC. It yields the protein CASSLGWMVPTSGANVLTF.

The table lists this clonotype with a few counts. V is TRBV6-1 and J is TRBJ2-1; D is perhaps TRBD1 (5 bases). Germline V gene sequence: CDR1 MNHNS, CDR2 SASEGT. The ends were cut back, 1 base at V and 10 bases at J, with 11 bases in the middle. The CDR3 loop spans 13 amino acids. In DNA, the CDR3 is TGTGCCAGCAGTGAAGGGGGCATCGGGGAGCAGTTCTTC. Amino acids: CASSEGGIGEQFF.

This rearrangement joins TRBV6-1 to TRBJ2-2; 11 bases agree with TRBD1. J was trimmed by 6 bases and V by 6 bases; bases with no gene match: 6. CDR1 is MNHNS and CDR2 is SASEGT in the germline V gene. The CDR3 is made up of 15 amino acids. The CDR3 nucleotides are TGTGCCAGCAGAGGACAGGGGGCGGGGTCCGGGGAGCTGTTTTTT. It specifies CASRGQGAGSGELFF.

The table lists this clonotype with many counts. The chain combines TRBV9 with TRBJ1-1; D gene unclear. The CDR3 consists of 13 residues. V was trimmed by 6 bases and J by 3 bases, leaving 12 bases between them. Germline CDR1 SGDLS, CDR2 YYNGEE. The CDR3 spells CASKHAEDTEAFF. As DNA, the CDR3 is TGTGCCAGCAAGCACGCGGAGGACACTGAAGCTTTCTTT.

On this clonotype: The junction does not match germline at one end; this may be a read error. The chain is built from TRBV7-2 and TRBJ2-4; D remains unclear. Germline V gives CDR1 SGHTA, CDR2 FQGNSA. This CDR3 spans 16 amino acids. CDR3 in amino acids: CASSLELAPPKYMQYF. The CDR3 nucleotides read TGTGCCAGCAGCTTAGAATTAGCACCCCCCAAATACATGCAGTACTTC.

Turning to this clonotype: Mismatch with germline at one junction end may stem from a read error. CDR3 amino acids: CASTGAGGGDGETQYF. CDR3 bases: TGTGCCAGCACGGGAGCCGGGGGCGGTGACGGAGAGACGCAGTACTTC. The chain employs TRBV6-1 and TRBJ2-5; D tentatively fits TRBD1 or TRBD2 (6 bases each). CDR3 length equals 16 residues. CDR1 MNHNS and CDR2 SASEGT come from the germline V gene.

Worth noting for this clonotype: Germline and junction disagree at one end, which may indicate a read error. The rearrangement uses TRBV6-1 and TRBJ2-3; D perhaps matches TRBD1 (5 bases). Germline V gene lookup returns CDR1 MNHNS and CDR2 SASEGT. The CDR3 consists of 11 residues. This chain's CDR3 is CGTSATDTQYF. CDR3 sequence (DNA): TGTGGCACGTCTGCGACAGATACGCAGTATTTC.

This chain links TRBV6-5 with TRBJ2-5, with D perhaps TRBD2 (6 bases). The J call could be wrong; TRBJ2-7 is a better fit for the DNA end. The CDR3 loop spans 14 amino acids. The germline V gene encodes CDR1 MNHEY and CDR2 SVGAGI. For the CDR3, the DNA is TGTGCCAGCAGTTTAGTGGGAGGCGGGTACGAGCAGTACTTC. Protein sequence: CASSLVGGGYEQYF.

The chain has TRBV6-1 and TRBJ2-4; 9 bases line up with TRBD2. Losses at the gene ends were 5 bases for V and 2 bases for J; bases not matched to a gene: 7. CDR1 is MNHNS, CDR2 SASEGT, per germline. The length of the CDR3 is 16 residues. The CDR3 is CASSIGTSFTKNIQYF. In DNA, the CDR3 is TGTGCCAGCAGTATCGGGACTAGCTTTACCAAAAACATTCAGTACTTC.

This clonotype was recorded at least ten times. With a much larger clone just one base away, this may be a read error. The chain joins TRBV6-5 to TRBJ2-5; TRBD2 is a possible D gene (5 bases). The V gene's germline CDR1 is MNHEY and CDR2 SVGAGI. The V and J ends lost 4 bases and 11 bases respectively, with 20 bases between them. The CDR3 runs to 14 residues. The chain's CDR3 is CASSFPGRDNEQYF. The CDR3 DNA sequence: TGTGCCAGCAGTTTTCCGGGAAGGGATAATGAGCAGTACTTC.

J is TRBJ2-6 and V is TRBV10-2; D is perhaps TRBD1 (5 bases). CDR1 is WSHSY, CDR2 SAAADI, per germline. The V gene lost 8 bases and the J gene lost 18 bases, with 17 bases spanning the gap. The CDR3 consists of 11 residues. The CDR3 coding sequence is TGCGCCAGCTCTGGGGCCAACGACCAGACTTTC. Amino acids: CASSGANDQTF.

The J gene is TRBJ2-4, the V gene TRBV27; 8 bases match TRBD2. The CDR3 covers 16 residues. CDR1 is MNHEY, CDR2 SMNVEV, per germline (reference sequence). The chain's CDR3 is CLSSVPAGGGTDTQYF. The CDR3 DNA sequence: TGTCTGAGCAGCGTACCGGCGGGGGGAGGCACAGATACTCAGTACTTC.

This clonotype qualifies as medium-sized. This rearrangement joins TRBV6-5 to TRBJ2-2, with TRBD2 matching 11 bases. With V trimmed by 2 bases and J by 10 bases, 9 bases remained unmatched. Germline assignment: CDR1 MNHEY and CDR2 SVGAGI. The CDR3 sequence is 16 residues long. For the CDR3, the DNA is TGTGCCAGCAGTTACAGGACTAGCGGGCGGAGTCTGGAGCTGTTTTTT. Translating it yields CASSYRTSGRSLELFF.

This clonotype was counted a few times. At one boundary the junction diverges from the germline segment, which might be a read error. The rearrangement joins TRBV15 to TRBJ2-1; tentative D call: TRBD2 (5 bases). The length of the CDR3 is 15 residues. Germline loops: CDR1 LNHNV, CDR2 YYDKDF (reference sequence). As DNA, the CDR3 is TGTGCCACCAGCTCCCGGGTCCAATTTCGGGATGAGCCGTTCTTC. The encoded protein is CATSSRVQFRDEPFF.

Regarding this clonotype: One end of the junction fails to match germline, which may point to a read error. V gene TRBV6-5 combines with J gene TRBJ2-4; possibly TRBD1 or TRBD2 for D (5 bases each). Per germline, CDR1 MNHEY and CDR2 SVGAGI. CDR3 length: 15 amino acids. CDR3 sequence (DNA): TGTGCCGGGGGTTACGGCGGCGGTGGGCACTACATCCAGTACTTC. Protein sequence: CAGGYGGGGHYIQYF.

Note on this clonotype: At one end, the junction sequence differs from germline, possibly due to a read error. J is TRBJ2-5 and V is TRBV10-3; no firm D call. Germline values: CDR1 ENHRY, CDR2 SYGVKD. There are 11 residues in the CDR3. The CDR3 nucleotides are TGTGCCATCCGAGGCCCAGAGACCCAGTATTTC. Its protein product is CAIRGPETQYF.

V gene TRBV12-3 or TRBV12-4 combines with J gene TRBJ1-3; tentative D call: TRBD1 (6 bases). V dropped 1 base and J dropped 3 bases, with 13 bases sitting between them. The CDR3 spans 16 residues. The CDR3 sequence is CASSLVSGARGNTIYF. CDR3 coding DNA: TGTGCCAGCAGTTTAGTGTCGGGGGCGCGTGGAAACACCATATATTTT.

The sample holds many counts of this clonotype. The V gene is TRBV11-2, the J gene TRBJ2-1; D gene ambiguous. The V end was cut by 3 bases, the J end by 5 bases, with 8 bases between. Germline CDR1 is SGHAT and CDR2 is FQNNGV. The CDR3 loop spans 13 amino acids. CDR3 nucleotide sequence: TGTGCCAGCAGCTTGTACGGACACAATGAGCAGTTCTTC. Amino acids: CASSLYGHNEQFF.